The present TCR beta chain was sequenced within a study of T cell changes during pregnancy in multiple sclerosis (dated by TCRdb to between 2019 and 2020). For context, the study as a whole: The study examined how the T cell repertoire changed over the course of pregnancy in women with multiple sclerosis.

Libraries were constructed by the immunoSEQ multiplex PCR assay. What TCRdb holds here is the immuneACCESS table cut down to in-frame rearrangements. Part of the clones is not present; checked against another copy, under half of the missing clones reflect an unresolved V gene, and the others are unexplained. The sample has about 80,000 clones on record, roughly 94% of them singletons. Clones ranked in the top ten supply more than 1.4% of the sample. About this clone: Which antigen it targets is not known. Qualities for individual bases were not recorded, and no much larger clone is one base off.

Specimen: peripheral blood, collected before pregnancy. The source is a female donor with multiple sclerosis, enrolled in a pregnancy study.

The DNA sequence is as follows: TGTGCCAGCAGCTTACGGGGAGGAATGACTGAAGCTTTCTTT. Translated, it reads CASSLRGGMTEAFF. The chain links TRBV11-3 with TRBJ1-1; no D gene call is confident. Including the terminal cysteine and phenylalanine, the CDR3 comprises 14 residues. The read is trimmed to its CDR3 DNA, 42 bases read in frame from base 1. Relative to germline, V is 2 bases shorter and J is 5 bases shorter, with 12 bases between their ends. Sequences SGHNT (CDR1) and YENEEA (CDR2) are obtained from the germline V gene.